The 14 T cell receptor beta chains reported below all come from one sample, sequenced in a study of cytomegalovirus exposure and HLA in healthy donors. The PCR made use of 60 Vbeta and 13 Jbeta primers. Measured with immunoSEQ multiplex PCR; TCRdb has only the in-frame clones, and not every one. The table lists approximately 110,000 clones, around three quarters of them singletons. Sequenced input: PBMCs. All receptors derive from a man aged 40-49 years in good health and CMV-seronegative.

This clone showed up just a few times. The germline gene is not matched at one end of the junction; a read error may be the cause. J is TRBJ2-1 and V is TRBV7-7; TRBD1 matches at 7 bases. CDR3 length: 16 amino acids. Germline loops: CDR1 SSHAT, CDR2 FNYEAQ (reference sequence). The DNA of the CDR3 is TGTGCTAGCAGCCGAGCGGTACAGGGGATCAGCAATGAGCAGTTCTTC. This translates into CASSRAVQGISNEQFF.

This chain uses TRBV21-1 with TRBJ2-1; TRBD2 is taken as the D call from the table, unchecked against the DNA. TRBV21-1 is marked as a pseudogene. This CDR3 region has 17 residues. The CDR3: CASSKRLLAGGDNEQFF. Here the CDR3 DNA reads TGTGCCAGCAGCAAACGCCTACTAGCGGGGGGCGATAATGAGCAGTTCTTC.

The rearrangement uses TRBV7-9 and TRBJ2-7; a weak D match, TRBD2 (5 bases). Trimming cost V 4 bases and J 4 bases, with 17 bases left between them. Germline V CDR1 and CDR2: SEHNR, FQNEAQ (reference sequence). This CDR3 contains 15 residues. CDR3 amino acids: CASSSPLGGLYEQYF. CDR3 bases: TGTGCCAGCAGCTCCCCACTAGGAGGTTTGTACGAGCAGTACTTC.

Of note for this clone: The junction and the germline gene differ at one end; a read error may be behind it. The rearrangement uses TRBV7-9 and TRBJ2-7; D is ambiguous. The CDR3 extends over 12 amino acids. The germline CDR1 and CDR2 sequences are SEHNR and FQNEAQ (reference sequence). The CDR3 protein is CSSSYQAYEQYF. The CDR3 DNA follows: TGTTCCAGCAGCTACCAGGCCTACGAGCAGTACTTC.

This sequence joins TRBV12-5 and TRBJ2-7; 7 bases line up with TRBD2. The CDR3 consists of 15 residues. CDR1 and CDR2 from the germline V gene are LGHNT and FRNRAP. Trimming at V came to 0 bases and at J to 6 bases, leaving 8 bases not matched to a gene. The CDR3 region is CASGLVRGGDGEQYF. The CDR3 DNA sequence: TGTGCTAGTGGTTTGGTACGGGGAGGGGATGGCGAGCAGTACTTC.

The chain couples TRBV19 to TRBJ1-2; tentatively, D is TRBD1 (5 bases). Germline V lookup: CDR1 LNHDA, CDR2 SQIVND (reference sequence). The V gene lost 8 bases and the J gene lost 2 bases, with 21 bases spanning the gap. CDR3 size: 16 residues. The CDR3, as DNA: TGTGCCAGTTCCCAAACCCGACAGACAGCGAACTATGGCTACACCTTC. Its translation: CASSQTRQTANYGYTF. The complete variable domain, with remaining parts taken from reference TRBV19 and TRBJ1-2, reads DGGITQSPKYLFRKEGQNVTLSCEQNLNHDAMYWYRQDPGQGLRLIYYSQIVNDFQKGDIAEGYSVSREKKESFPLTVTSAQKNPTAFYLCASSQTRQTANYGYTFGSGTRLTVV.

The chain recombines TRBV2 with TRBJ2-5; D is unclear. The J call could be wrong; TRBJ2-7 is a better fit for the DNA end. CDR3 size: 14 residues. Looked up from germline, CDR1 is SNHLY and CDR2 is FYNNEI. CDR3 DNA sequence: TGTGCCAGCAGTGGTAGTCAAAGCTCCTACGAGCAGTACTTC. Its translation: CASSGSQSSYEQYF.

The V and J genes are TRBV5-5 and TRBJ1-3; 7 nucleotides agree with TRBD1. CDR3 length: 17 amino acids. Per the germline V gene, CDR1 is SGHKS and CDR2 is YYEKEE (reference sequence). The junction had 6 bases not matched to a gene; V was cut back by 0 bases and J by 0 bases. The CDR3 reads CASSLAAGGASGNTIYF. In DNA form, the CDR3 reads TGTGCCAGCAGCTTGGCAGCAGGGGGTGCCTCTGGAAACACCATATATTTT.

V gene TRBV9 combines with J gene TRBJ1-1; D ambiguous. The CDR3 has 14 amino acids. Germline V gives CDR1 SGDLS, CDR2 YYNGEE. V dropped 2 bases and J dropped 2 bases, with 10 bases sitting between them. The CDR3 reads CASSVGGVNTEAFF. CDR3 coding DNA: TGTGCCAGCAGCGTGGGCGGGGTTAACACTGAAGCTTTCTTT.

J is TRBJ2-1 and V is TRBV7-3; the D gene is possibly TRBD2 (6 bases). Trimming stripped 2 bases from V and 6 bases from J, with 17 bases between. This CDR3 comprises 16 residues. Germline loops: CDR1 SGHTA, CDR2 FQGTGA. This chain's CDR3 is CASSLFSVGGTNEQFF. CDR3 nucleotides: TGTGCCAGCAGCTTATTCTCTGTCGGGGGAACCAATGAGCAGTTCTTC.

This rearrangement joins TRBV5-6 to TRBJ1-5; D is ambiguous. Looked up from germline, CDR1 is SGHDT and CDR2 is YYEEEE. This CDR3 has 15 residues. V lost 0 bases and J 0 bases, leaving 7 bases between the germline ends. This chain's CDR3 is CASSLGGVSNQPQHF. The CDR3 DNA is TGTGCCAGCAGCTTGGGAGGCGTTAGCAATCAGCCCCAGCATTTT.

The chain has TRBV2 and TRBJ1-1, with 7 bases lining up with TRBD1. The CDR3 is made up of 13 amino acids. With V trimmed by 7 bases and J by 1 base, 3 bases remained unmatched. Germline V gives CDR1 SNHLY, CDR2 FYNNEI. The DNA for the CDR3 is TGTGCCAGCAACAGACAGGGGAACACTGAAGCTTTCTTT. Translated: CASNRQGNTEAFF.

This sequence joins TRBV6-5 and TRBJ1-2; tentatively, D is TRBD1 (6 bases). V was clipped by 2 bases and J by 11 bases, with 24 bases between them. The CDR3 extends over 16 amino acids. Germline V gene data show CDR1 as MNHEY and CDR2 as SVGAGI. The CDR3 DNA reads as TGTGCCAGCAGTTACGCCGCTACCAACAGGGCCCGGAGGTACACCTTC. Its protein product is CASSYAATNRARRYTF.

The rearrangement links TRBV18 to TRBJ2-7; a weak D match, TRBD2 (6 bases). Germline loops: CDR1 KGHSH, CDR2 LQKENI. The CDR3 runs to 13 residues. V lost 8 bases and J 2 bases, leaving 13 bases between the germline ends. CDR3 DNA sequence: TGTGCCAGCCGAAAGGAGGGGCCCTACGAGCAGTACTTC. Translating it yields CASRKEGPYEQYF.